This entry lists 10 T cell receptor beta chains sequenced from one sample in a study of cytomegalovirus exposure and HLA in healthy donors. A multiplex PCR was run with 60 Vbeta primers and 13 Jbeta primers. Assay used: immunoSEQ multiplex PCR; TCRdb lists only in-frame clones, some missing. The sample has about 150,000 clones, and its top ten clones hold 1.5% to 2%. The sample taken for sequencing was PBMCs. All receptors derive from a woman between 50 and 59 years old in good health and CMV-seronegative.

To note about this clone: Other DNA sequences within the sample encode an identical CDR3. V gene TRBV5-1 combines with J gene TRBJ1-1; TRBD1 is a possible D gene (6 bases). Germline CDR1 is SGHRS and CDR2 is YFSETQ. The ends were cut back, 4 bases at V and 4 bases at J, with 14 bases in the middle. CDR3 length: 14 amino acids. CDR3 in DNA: TGCGCCAGCAGCCTGGGGGCCGGGGGCACTGAAGCTTTCTTT. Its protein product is CASSLGAGGTEAFF.

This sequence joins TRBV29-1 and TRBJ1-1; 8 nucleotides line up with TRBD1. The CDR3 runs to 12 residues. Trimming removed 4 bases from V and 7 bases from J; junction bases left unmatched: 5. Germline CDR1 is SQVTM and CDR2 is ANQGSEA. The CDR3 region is CSVGSGGDEAFF. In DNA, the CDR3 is TGCAGCGTTGGATCAGGGGGCGATGAAGCTTTCTTT.

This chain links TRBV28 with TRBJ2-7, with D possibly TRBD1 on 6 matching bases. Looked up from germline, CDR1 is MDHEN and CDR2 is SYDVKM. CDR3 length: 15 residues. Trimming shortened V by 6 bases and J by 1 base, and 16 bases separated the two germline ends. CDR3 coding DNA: TGTGCCAGCAGCACACGGACAGATTCTTCCTACGAGCAGTACTTC. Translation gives CASSTRTDSSYEQYF.

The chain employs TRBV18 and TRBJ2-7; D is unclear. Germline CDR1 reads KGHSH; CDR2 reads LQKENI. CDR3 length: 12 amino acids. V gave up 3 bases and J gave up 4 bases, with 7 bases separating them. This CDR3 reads CASSPTEYEQYF. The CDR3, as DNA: TGTGCCAGCTCACCTACAGAATACGAGCAGTACTTC.

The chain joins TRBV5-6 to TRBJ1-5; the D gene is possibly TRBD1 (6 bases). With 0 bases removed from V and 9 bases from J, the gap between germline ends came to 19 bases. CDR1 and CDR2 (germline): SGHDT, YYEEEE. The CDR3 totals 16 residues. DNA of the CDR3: TGTGCCAGCAGCTTGGCGCAAACAGGGCGTGTGACGCCCCAGCATTTT. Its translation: CASSLAQTGRVTPQHF.

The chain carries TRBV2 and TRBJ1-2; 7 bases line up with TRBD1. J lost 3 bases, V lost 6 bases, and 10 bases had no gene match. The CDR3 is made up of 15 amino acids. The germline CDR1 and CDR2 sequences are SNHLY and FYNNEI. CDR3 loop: CASRTQTGWDYGYTF. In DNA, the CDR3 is TGTGCCAGCAGGACCCAGACAGGGTGGGACTATGGCTACACCTTC. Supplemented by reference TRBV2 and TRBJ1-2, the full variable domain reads EPEVTQTPSHQVTQMGQEVILRCVPISNHLYFYWYRQILGQKVEFLVSFYNNEISEKSEIFDDQFSVERPDGSNFTLKIRSTKLEDSAMYFCASRTQTGWDYGYTFGSGTRLTVV.

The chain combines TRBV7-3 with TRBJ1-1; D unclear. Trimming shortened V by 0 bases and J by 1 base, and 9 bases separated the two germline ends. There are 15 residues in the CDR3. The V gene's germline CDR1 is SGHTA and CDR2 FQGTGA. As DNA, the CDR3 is TGTGCCAGCAGCTTAACGACATCGGCGAACACTGAAGCTTTCTTT. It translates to CASSLTTSANTEAFF.

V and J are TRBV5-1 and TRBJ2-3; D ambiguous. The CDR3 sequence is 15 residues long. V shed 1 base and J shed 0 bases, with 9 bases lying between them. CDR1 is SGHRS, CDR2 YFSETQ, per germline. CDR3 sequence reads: CASSLQETSTDTQYF. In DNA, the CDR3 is TGCGCCAGCAGCTTGCAGGAAACTAGCACAGATACGCAGTATTTT.

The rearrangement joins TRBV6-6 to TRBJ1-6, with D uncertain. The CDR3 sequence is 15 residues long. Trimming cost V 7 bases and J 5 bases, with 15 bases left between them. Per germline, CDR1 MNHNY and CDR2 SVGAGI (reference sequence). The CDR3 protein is CASIGSTRDNSPLHF. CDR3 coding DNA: TGTGCCAGCATTGGGAGCACACGGGATAATTCACCCCTCCACTTT.

CDR3 nucleotides: TGTGCCAGCAGTTTACGGGGACAGGGGGGCGAGCAGTACTTC. It is translated as CASSLRGQGGEQYF. The chain has TRBV27 and TRBJ2-7; 11 nucleotides line up with TRBD1. Unmatched junction bases numbered 3, after V lost 2 bases and J lost 6 bases. CDR1 and CDR2 from the germline V gene are MNHEY and SMNVEV (reference sequence). The CDR3 is made up of 14 amino acids.